This is a list of T cell receptor beta chains from one sample in a study of persistence of HIV-infected CD4 T cells. Antigen specificity for these receptors is unknown. Here immunoSEQ multiplex PCR was the method, and the copy in TCRdb shows in-frame clones only, minus some. Among tens of thousands of clones listed, roughly 90% were seen once. This specimen consisted of CD4+ T cells sorted from PBMCs after approximately 19-hour stimulation, obtained from a patient who received antiretroviral therapy. These TCRs come from an adult woman with HIV who was CMV-seropositive. CDR3s include the opening cysteine and the closing phenylalanine or tryptophan. Fields, in order: V gene, J gene, clone size, D gene, CDR3 DNA, CDR3 protein. The D gene is left open where the match is weak. The listing skips clone size in some rows; elsewhere it reads once, few, many or a size class.

V: TRBV11-1
J: TRBJ2-2
size: -
D: -
DNA: TGTGCCAGCAGCTTAGTACAGCTTAACACCGGGGAGCTGTTTTTT
CDR3: CASSLVQLNTGELFF

V: TRBV10-3
J: TRBJ1-6
size: -
D: -
DNA: TGTGCCATCAATAAGGGGGGTAATTCACCCCTCCACTTT
CDR3: CAINKGGNSPLHF

V: TRBV6-1
J: TRBJ1-1
size: -
D: -
DNA: TGTGCCAGCAGTGAAAGGTGGTCGAACACTGAAGCTTTCTTT
CDR3: CASSERWSNTEAFF

V: TRBV7-3
J: TRBJ2-1
size: -
D: TRBD2
DNA: TGTGCCAGCAGCTTAAGCGGGAGCTCCTACAATGAGCAGTTCTTC
CDR3: CASSLSGSSYNEQFF

V: TRBV6-5
J: TRBJ1-1
size: -
D: -
DNA: TGTGCCAGCAGTTACTCCGGGGGGGCAGGATGGGAAGCTTTCTTT
CDR3: CASSYSGGAGWEAFF

V: TRBV7-2
J: TRBJ2-5
size: once
D: -
DNA: TGTGCCAGCAGCTTATTCGCCAGCAGGACCCAGTACTTC
CDR3: CASSLFASRTQYF

V: TRBV7-2
J: TRBJ2-3
size: -
D: TRBD2
DNA: TGTGCCAGCAGCTCACAGCGGGGGGGAGCAGATACGCAGTATTTT
CDR3: CASSSQRGGADTQYF

V: TRBV2
J: TRBJ1-2
size: -
D: -
DNA: TGTGCCAGCAGTGAAGCGCCTGGGGGCGACTATGGCTACACCTTC
CDR3: CASSEAPGGDYGYTF

V: TRBV5-5
J: TRBJ2-5
size: -
D: TRBD2
DNA: TGTGCCAGCAGCTCTTGGGGGGGTAGTCGAGAGACCCAGTACTTC
CDR3: CASSSWGGSRETQYF

V: TRBV27
J: TRBJ1-5
size: -
D: TRBD1
DNA: TGTGCCAGCAGTTTCACTGGGACAGGGGGGGATCAGCCCCAGCATTTT
CDR3: CASSFTGTGGDQPQHF

V: TRBV2
J: TRBJ1-2
size: once
D: TRBD1
DNA: TGTGCCAGCAGACCTCCGGGACAGCGGACCTATGGCTACACCTTC
CDR3: CASRPPGQRTYGYTF

V: TRBV25-1
J: TRBJ1-6
size: -
D: TRBD1
DNA: TGTGCCAGCAGTGAAAGTGGTGGCAGGGGGACCAATTCACCCCTCCACTTT
CDR3: CASSESGGRGTNSPLHF

V: TRBV3-1/TRBV3-2
J: TRBJ1-6
size: few
D: -
DNA: TGTGCCAGCAGCCATCATGACCGTTCACCCCTCCACTTT
CDR3: CASSHHDRSPLHF

V: TRBV2
J: TRBJ2-3
size: few
D: TRBD2
DNA: TGTGCCAGCAGTGAAGAGCGGACTAGCGGGGGCTCCACAGATACGCAGTATTTT
CDR3: CASSEERTSGGSTDTQYF

V: TRBV2
J: TRBJ2-7
size: -
D: -
DNA: TGTGCCAGCAGACACCTAACTGAGGAGGGGGCGGACGAGCAGTACTTC
CDR3: CASRHLTEEGADEQYF

V: TRBV6-6
J: TRBJ1-5
size: -
D: -
DNA: TGTGCCAGCAGCCAGGGCCCAGTGATGCCCCAGCATTTT
CDR3: CASSQGPVMPQHF

V: TRBV30
J: TRBJ2-7
size: -
D: -
DNA: TGTGCCTGGTCGGGTTCTACTGGGCAGTACTTC
CDR3: CAWSGSTGQYF

V: TRBV5-1
J: TRBJ2-1
size: -
D: TRBD2
DNA: TGCGCCAGCAGCCCCAGGTTTAGCGGGGGGGCTATAAATGAGCAGTTCTTC
CDR3: CASSPRFSGGAINEQFF

V: TRBV3-1/TRBV3-2
J: TRBJ2-4
size: once
D: -
DNA: TGTGCCAGCAGCCAAGATTCCAAAAACATTCAGTACTTC
CDR3: CASSQDSKNIQYF

V: TRBV30
J: TRBJ2-7
size: -
D: -
DNA: TGTGCCTGGAAGGGGTTGGGGTACAGGAACGAGCAGTACTTC
CDR3: CAWKGLGYRNEQYF

V: TRBV2
J: TRBJ2-6
size: -
D: TRBD1
DNA: TGTGCCAGCCGCAGGGGGAACTCTGGGGCCAACGTCCTGACTTTC
CDR3: CASRRGNSGANVLTF

V: TRBV3-1/TRBV3-2
J: TRBJ1-1
size: -
D: TRBD1
DNA: TGTGCCAGCAGCCCGTTGGGGGGACAGTACGCTTTCTTT
CDR3: CASSPLGGQYAFF

V: TRBV15
J: TRBJ1-4
size: -
D: -
DNA: TGTGCCACCAGCAGAGACGGGGACCGATATGAAAAACTGTTTTTT
CDR3: CATSRDGDRYEKLFF

V: TRBV3-1/TRBV3-2
J: TRBJ1-6
size: -
D: -
DNA: TGTGCCAGCAGCCAGGGGTACCCGGCCCTCCACTTT
CDR3: CASSQGYPALHF

V: TRBV5-6
J: TRBJ2-5
size: once
D: TRBD2
DNA: TGTGCCATGAGCCCTTGGGGACTAGCGAAAGAGACCCAGTACTTC
CDR3: CAMSPWGLAKETQYF

V: TRBV19
J: TRBJ2-4
size: -
D: -
DNA: TGTGCCAGTAGTATGGCTGGGACGGTCAAGGCGGACTTC
CDR3: CASSMAGTVKADF

V: TRBV27
J: TRBJ1-1
size: -
D: -
DNA: TGTGCCAGCACGTCCGGGGGAACTGCTGAAGCTTTCTTT
CDR3: CASTSGGTAEAFF

V: TRBV5-1
J: TRBJ1-4
size: -
D: -
DNA: TGCGCCAGCAGCGGGGGCAGGACATCAACTAATGAAAAACTGTTTTTT
CDR3: CASSGGRTSTNEKLFF

V: TRBV5-1
J: TRBJ1-1
size: -
D: -
DNA: TGCGCCAGCAGCTGGCTGGGACCCACCTACCTAGAAGCTTTCTTT
CDR3: CASSWLGPTYLEAFF

V: TRBV12-3/TRBV12-4
J: TRBJ2-1
size: -
D: -
DNA: TGTGCCAGCAGTTTAAGCAGTTACAATGAGCAGTTCTTC
CDR3: CASSLSSYNEQFF

V: TRBV12-3/TRBV12-4
J: TRBJ1-4
size: -
D: -
DNA: TGTGCCAGCAGATGGGGGGAAAAACTGTTTTTT
CDR3: CASRWGEKLFF

V: TRBV5-6
J: TRBJ2-7
size: -
D: -
DNA: TGTGCCAGCAGCTGGACGGGACAACCCTACGAGCAGTACTTC
CDR3: CASSWTGQPYEQYF

V: TRBV19
J: TRBJ2-7
size: -
D: -
DNA: TGTGCCAGTAGTCCCCAGGTCAAGGACTACGAGCAGTACTTC
CDR3: CASSPQVKDYEQYF

V: TRBV7-3
J: TRBJ2-2
size: few
D: TRBD2
DNA: TGTGCCAGCAGCCCCAACGGGGGGGCCTTAACTGGGGAGCTGTTTTTT
CDR3: CASSPNGGALTGELFF

V: TRBV6-7
J: TRBJ1-6
size: -
D: -
DNA: TGTGCCAGCAGTTACGGACGGTCAACACCCCTCCACTTT
CDR3: CASSYGRSTPLHF

V: TRBV30
J: TRBJ1-4
size: -
D: TRBD1
DNA: TGTGCCTGGAGATTGACAGGGGATAGGGAAAAACTGTTTTTT
CDR3: CAWRLTGDREKLFF

V: TRBV6-6
J: TRBJ1-6
size: -
D: TRBD1
DNA: TGTGCCAGCGGACGGACAGGGAACTCCTATAATTCACCCCTCCACTTT
CDR3: CASGRTGNSYNSPLHF

V: TRBV30
J: TRBJ1-2
size: few
D: TRBD1
DNA: TGTGCCTGGACCGCAGACAGGGGGCACTATGGCTACACCTTC
CDR3: CAWTADRGHYGYTF

V: TRBV6-5
J: TRBJ2-1
size: once
D: TRBD1
DNA: TGTGCCAGCAGGAGGGACAGGGACAATGAGCAGTTCTTC
CDR3: CASRRDRDNEQFF

V: TRBV6-5
J: TRBJ1-2
size: once
D: TRBD1
DNA: TGTGCCAGCAGTCGACAGGGCTTGGGCGGCTACACCTTC
CDR3: CASSRQGLGGYTF

V: TRBV27
J: TRBJ1-1
size: few
D: -
DNA: TGTGCCAGCAGATCCGCGGGACCCCGGGCGGGCGCTTTCTTT
CDR3: CASRSAGPRAGAFF

V: TRBV18
J: TRBJ2-1
size: -
D: TRBD2
DNA: TGTGCCAGCTCACCACAGCGGGGTGGTAATGAGCAGTTCTTC
CDR3: CASSPQRGGNEQFF

V: TRBV5-4
J: TRBJ1-2
size: -
D: -
DNA: TGTGCCAGCAGTCCACCGATAGGCCGGGGCTACACCTTC
CDR3: CASSPPIGRGYTF